A single sample gave rise to the 20 T cell receptor beta chains below, sequenced in a study of persistence of HIV-infected CD4 T cells. Cells were stimulated with overlapping HIV-1 Gag 15-mer peptides. Memory cells lacking CD40L and CD69 with high CD45RO were sorted. The immunoSEQ assay was version 4, run in survey mode. Assay: immunoSEQ multiplex PCR; the TCRdb copy retains only in-frame clones and omits some. The table includes tens of thousands of clones, more than 70% detected once. The antigens these receptors bind are not known. The material sequenced was CD4+ T cells sorted from PBMCs after approximately 19-hour stimulation, taken from a patient who received antiretroviral therapy. These receptors were taken from an adult man with HIV who was CMV-seropositive.

This sequence joins TRBV2 and TRBJ1-6, with 7 bases aligning to TRBD1. This CDR3 is 15 amino acids long. Germline trimming cut 7 bases from V and 10 bases from J; bases unmatched to any gene: 13. The germline V gene encodes CDR1 SNHLY and CDR2 FYNNEI. In DNA form, the CDR3 reads TGTGCCAGCATTCCGAACAGGGGCATTGGCTCACCCCTCCACTTT. It specifies CASIPNRGIGSPLHF.

The chain couples TRBV19 to TRBJ1-6, with D possibly TRBD1 on 5 matching bases. This CDR3 has 16 residues. Trimming cost V 7 bases and J 5 bases, with 18 bases left between them. Germline V CDR1 and CDR2: LNHDA, SQIVND (reference sequence). The CDR3 protein is CASMPGWGPNNSPLHF. CDR3 nucleotides: TGTGCCAGTATGCCCGGGTGGGGACCCAATAATTCACCCCTCCACTTT.

The rearrangement uses TRBV7-9 and TRBJ1-3; 7 nucleotides agree with TRBD1. Per the germline V gene, CDR1 is SEHNR and CDR2 is FQNEAQ (reference sequence). With V trimmed by 7 bases and J by 1 base, 7 bases remained unmatched. CDR3 length: 15 residues. In DNA, the CDR3 is TGTGCCAGCACCTTGCAGGGGGGATCTGGAAACACCATATATTTT. Amino acid sequence: CASTLQGGSGNTIYF.

The gene calls are TRBV19 and TRBJ1-4; a weak D match, TRBD1 (6 bases). The germline CDR1 and CDR2 sequences are LNHDA and SQIVND (reference sequence). Trimming pared 2 bases from V and 1 base from J, leaving 8 bases between. The CDR3 consists of 15 residues. DNA for the CDR3: TGTGCCAGTAGTATAATGGACAGAACTAATGAAAAACTGTTTTTT. This gives the protein CASSIMDRTNEKLFF.

The chain joins TRBV4-2 to TRBJ1-2; possible D gene TRBD1, 5 bases. Trimming cost V 0 bases and J 4 bases, with 12 bases left between them. CDR1 and CDR2 (germline): LGHNA, YNFKEQ. The CDR3 is 15 residues long. Here the CDR3 reads CASSQDKGRSYGYTF. The DNA for the CDR3 is TGTGCCAGCAGCCAAGATAAGGGACGGTCCTATGGCTACACCTTC.

The chain uses TRBV28 and TRBJ1-6; D unclear. CDR3 length: 13 residues. The V gene's germline CDR1 is MDHEN and CDR2 SYDVKM. The V and J ends lost 2 bases and 3 bases respectively, with 2 bases between them. CDR3 region: CASSLVYNSPLHF. The CDR3 bases are TGTGCCAGCAGTTTAGTCTATAATTCACCCCTCCACTTT. The variable domain in full, with the rest retrieved from reference TRBV28 and TRBJ1-6, is DVKVTQSSRYLVKRTGEKVFLECVQDMDHENMFWYRQDPGLGLRLIYFSYDVKMKEKGDIPEGYSVSREKKERFSLILESASTNQTSMYLCASSLVYNSPLHFGNGTRLTVT.

The CDR3 DNA reads as TGTGCCAGCACCTCCGGGGGCAATCAGCCCCAGCATTTT. It encodes CASTSGGNQPQHF. This chain uses TRBV3-1 (or the pseudogene TRBV3-2) with TRBJ1-5; D gene uncertain. CDR1 and CDR2 (germline): LGHDT, YNNKEL (reference sequence). The CDR3 is 13 residues long. V lost 7 bases to trimming and J lost 2 bases, with 9 bases between them.

This rearrangement joins TRBV2 to TRBJ1-3; no reliable D call. The CDR3 is made up of 13 amino acids. Trimming removed 8 bases from V and 5 bases from J, with 13 bases in between. The V gene's germline CDR1 is SNHLY and CDR2 FYNNEI. CDR3 protein: CASSWEGRNTIYF. CDR3 nucleotides: TGTGCCAGCTCCTGGGAGGGTAGAAACACCATATATTTT.

This clone was observed a few times. The J gene is TRBJ1-5, the V gene TRBV19; D is unresolved. Germline CDR1 and CDR2: LNHDA and SQIVND (reference sequence). V lost 7 bases to trimming and J lost 7 bases, with 20 bases between them. The CDR3 spans 15 residues. DNA for the CDR3: TGTGCCAGTATCGAGGCAGGCCGCCCTTCGCAGCCCCAGCATTTT. Its protein product is CASIEAGRPSQPQHF.

The gene calls are TRBV19 and TRBJ2-3; D gene uncertain. The CDR3 length is 13 residues. Per germline, CDR1 LNHDA and CDR2 SQIVND (reference sequence). Trimming took 6 bases from V and 3 from J, leaving 10 bases between them. CDR3 bases: TGTGCCAGTAGCCTGAGTCGAACAGATACGCAGTATTTT. The encoded protein is CASSLSRTDTQYF.

This chain connects TRBV19 to TRBJ2-1; 11 bases match TRBD2. Germline CDR1 and CDR2: LNHDA and SQIVND (reference sequence). This CDR3 is 14 amino acids long. The ends lost 9 bases at V and 4 bases at J; junction bases unmatched: 5. CDR3 loop: CASGTSGFYNEQFF. In nucleotides, the CDR3 is TGTGCCAGCGGGACTAGCGGATTTTACAATGAGCAGTTCTTC.

The chain has TRBV3-1 (or the pseudogene TRBV3-2) and TRBJ2-2; TRBD1 agrees at 9 bases. CDR1 and CDR2 from the germline V gene are LGHDT and YNNKEL (reference sequence). V shed 0 bases and J 5 bases; nucleotides not matched to a gene: 4. The CDR3 contains 16 residues. Here the CDR3 reads CASSQEKQGATGELFF. As DNA, the CDR3 is TGTGCCAGCAGCCAAGAAAAACAGGGGGCTACCGGGGAGCTGTTTTTT.

J is TRBJ2-7 and V is TRBV7-2, with D possibly TRBD2 on 6 matching bases. This CDR3 spans 15 amino acids. Germline loops: CDR1 SGHTA, CDR2 FQGNSA. Trimming took 0 bases from V and 3 from J, leaving 12 bases between them. CDR3 DNA: TGTGCCAGCAGCTTAGCGGGGGGTGGCGGCTACGAGCAGTACTTC. Residues: CASSLAGGGGYEQYF.

The V and J genes are TRBV5-1 and TRBJ1-2; the D is unclear. The V end lost 1 base, the J end lost 1 base, and 5 bases lay between the germline ends. Germline-derived CDR1 and CDR2 are SGHRS and YFSETQ. The CDR3 is 13 amino acids. CDR3 sequence (DNA): TGCGCCAGCAGCTTGACCTATAACTATGGCTACACCTTC. Protein sequence: CASSLTYNYGYTF.

On this clone itself: Other DNA sequences of this sample code for an identical CDR3. V and J are TRBV6-5 and TRBJ1-4; a possible D gene is TRBD1 (5 bases). The germline V gene encodes CDR1 MNHEY and CDR2 SVGAGI. The CDR3 length is 11 residues. Deletions cut 6 bases from V and 7 bases from J, with 6 bases between. Here the CDR3 reads CASRGGEKLFF. The DNA for the CDR3 is TGTGCCAGCAGGGGGGGTGAAAAACTGTTTTTT.

The chain uses TRBV6-5 and TRBJ2-3; tentative D call: TRBD2 (7 bases). Germline V gene lookup returns CDR1 MNHEY and CDR2 SVGAGI. The V end was cut by 2 bases, the J end by 13 bases, with 19 bases between. This CDR3 is 14 amino acids long. The DNA for the CDR3 is TGTGCCAGCAGTTACGGGGGGGCGGGTGGTAGGGAGTATTTT. Protein: CASSYGGAGGREYF.

The rearrangement links TRBV6-5 to TRBJ1-4; D is possibly TRBD1 (5 bases). Deletions cut 6 bases from V and 7 bases from J, with 12 bases between. The CDR3 has 13 residues. Germline values: CDR1 MNHEY, CDR2 SVGAGI. DNA of the CDR3: TGTGCCAGCAGCTCCCATGGGGGTGAAAAACTGTTTTTT. This gives the protein CASSSHGGEKLFF.

The chain recombines TRBV7-9 with TRBJ2-1; the match to TRBD2 covers 9 bases. V gave up 2 bases and J gave up 8 bases; unmatched junction bases: 10. CDR1 is SEHNR and CDR2 is FQNEAQ in the germline V gene (reference sequence). The CDR3 length is 16 residues. The DNA of the CDR3 is TGTGCCAGCAGCTTATTTCCGGGACTAGCAAAAGATGAGCAGTTCTTC. It yields the protein CASSLFPGLAKDEQFF.

This rearrangement joins TRBV10-2 to TRBJ1-6; D may be TRBD1 (5 bases). V was pared by 3 bases and J by 6 bases, with 12 bases between. Germline CDR1 and CDR2: WSHSY and SAAADI. The CDR3 consists of 15 residues. The chain's CDR3 is CASSDAGPLNSPLHF. The CDR3 DNA follows: TGCGCCAGCAGTGACGCAGGGCCTCTTAATTCACCCCTCCACTTT.

The chain uses TRBV10-2 and TRBJ1-2; D is perhaps TRBD1 (5 bases). Per the germline V gene, CDR1 is WSHSY and CDR2 is SAAADI. The CDR3 is 13 amino acids. The germline V and J ends were trimmed by 9 bases and 7 bases, with 18 bases remaining between them. The CDR3 protein is CASTPGDFSGYTF. As DNA, the CDR3 is TGCGCCAGTACTCCCGGGGACTTTAGTGGCTACACCTTC.